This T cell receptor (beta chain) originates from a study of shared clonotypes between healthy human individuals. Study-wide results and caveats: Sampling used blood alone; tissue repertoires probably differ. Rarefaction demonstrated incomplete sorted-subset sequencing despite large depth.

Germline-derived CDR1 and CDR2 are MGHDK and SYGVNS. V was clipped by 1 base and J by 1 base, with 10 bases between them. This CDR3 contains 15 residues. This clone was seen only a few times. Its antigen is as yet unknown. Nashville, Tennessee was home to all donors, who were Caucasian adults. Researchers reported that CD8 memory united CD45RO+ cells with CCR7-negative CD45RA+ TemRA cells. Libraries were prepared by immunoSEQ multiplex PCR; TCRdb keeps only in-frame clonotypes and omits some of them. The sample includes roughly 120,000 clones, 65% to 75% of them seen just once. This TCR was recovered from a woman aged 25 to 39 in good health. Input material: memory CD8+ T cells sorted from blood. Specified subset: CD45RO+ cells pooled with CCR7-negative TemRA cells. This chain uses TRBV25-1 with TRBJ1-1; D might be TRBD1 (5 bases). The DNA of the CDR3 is TGTGCCAGCAGTGAATCCGGGGGTACGAACACTGAAGCTTTCTTT. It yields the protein CASSESGGTNTEAFF.